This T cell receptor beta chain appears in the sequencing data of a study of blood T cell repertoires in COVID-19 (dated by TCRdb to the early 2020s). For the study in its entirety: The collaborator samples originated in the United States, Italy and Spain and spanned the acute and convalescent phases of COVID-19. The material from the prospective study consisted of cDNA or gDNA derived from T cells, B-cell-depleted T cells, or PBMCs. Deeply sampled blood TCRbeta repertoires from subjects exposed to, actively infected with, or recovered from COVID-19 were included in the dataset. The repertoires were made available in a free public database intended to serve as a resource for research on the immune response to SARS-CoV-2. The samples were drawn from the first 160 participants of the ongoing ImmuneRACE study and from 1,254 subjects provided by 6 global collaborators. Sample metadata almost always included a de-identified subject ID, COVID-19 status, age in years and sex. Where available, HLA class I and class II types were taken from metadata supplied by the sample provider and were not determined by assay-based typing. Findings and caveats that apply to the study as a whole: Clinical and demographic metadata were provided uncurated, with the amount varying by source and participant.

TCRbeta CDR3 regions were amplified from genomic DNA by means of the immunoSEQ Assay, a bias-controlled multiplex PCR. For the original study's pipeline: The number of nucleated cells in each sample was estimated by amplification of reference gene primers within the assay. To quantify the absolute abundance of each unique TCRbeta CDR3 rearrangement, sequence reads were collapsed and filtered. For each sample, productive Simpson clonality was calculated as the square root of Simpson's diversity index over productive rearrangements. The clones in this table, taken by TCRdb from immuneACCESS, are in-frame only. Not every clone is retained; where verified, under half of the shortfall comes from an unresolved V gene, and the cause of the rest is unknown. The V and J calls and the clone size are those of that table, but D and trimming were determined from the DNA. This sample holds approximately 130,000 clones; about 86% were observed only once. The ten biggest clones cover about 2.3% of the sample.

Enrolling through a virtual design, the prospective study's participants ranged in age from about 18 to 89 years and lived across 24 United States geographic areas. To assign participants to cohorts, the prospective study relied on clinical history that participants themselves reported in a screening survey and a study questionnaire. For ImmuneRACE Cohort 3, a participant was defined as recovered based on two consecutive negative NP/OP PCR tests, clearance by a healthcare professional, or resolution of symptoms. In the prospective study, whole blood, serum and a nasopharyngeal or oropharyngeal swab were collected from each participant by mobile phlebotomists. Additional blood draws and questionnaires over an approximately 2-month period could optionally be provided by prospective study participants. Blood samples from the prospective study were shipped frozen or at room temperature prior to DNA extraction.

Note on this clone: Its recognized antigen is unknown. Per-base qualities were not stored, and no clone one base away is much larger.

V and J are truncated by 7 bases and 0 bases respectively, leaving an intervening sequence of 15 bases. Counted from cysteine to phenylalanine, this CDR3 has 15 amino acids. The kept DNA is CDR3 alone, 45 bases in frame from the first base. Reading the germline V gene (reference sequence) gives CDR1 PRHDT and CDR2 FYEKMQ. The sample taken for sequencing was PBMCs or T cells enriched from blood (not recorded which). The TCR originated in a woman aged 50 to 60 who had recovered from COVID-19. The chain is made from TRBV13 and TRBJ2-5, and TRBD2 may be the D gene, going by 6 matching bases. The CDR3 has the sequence CASTPPWGDQETQYF. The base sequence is TGTGCCAGCACACCGCCTTGGGGGGACCAAGAGACCCAGTACTTC. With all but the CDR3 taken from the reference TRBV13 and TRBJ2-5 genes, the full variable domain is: AAGVIQSPRHLIKEKRETATLKCYPIPRHDTVYWYQQGPGQDPQFLISFYEKMQSDKGSIPDRFSAQQFSDYHSELNMSSLELGDSALYFCASTPPWGDQETQYFGPGTRLLVL.